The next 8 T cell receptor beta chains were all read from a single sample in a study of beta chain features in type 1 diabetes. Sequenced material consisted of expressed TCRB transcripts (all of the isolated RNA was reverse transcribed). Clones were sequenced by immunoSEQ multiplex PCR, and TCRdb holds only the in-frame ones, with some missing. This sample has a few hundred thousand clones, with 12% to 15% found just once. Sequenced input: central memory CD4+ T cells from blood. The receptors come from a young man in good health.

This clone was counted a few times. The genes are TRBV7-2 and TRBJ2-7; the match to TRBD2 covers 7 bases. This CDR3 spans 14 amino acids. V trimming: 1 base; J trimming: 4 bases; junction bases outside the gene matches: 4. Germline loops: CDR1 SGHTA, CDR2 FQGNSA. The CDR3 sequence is CASSLGASGYEQYV. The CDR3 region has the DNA TGTGCCAGCAGCTTAGGGGCTAGCGGATACGAGCAGTACGTC.

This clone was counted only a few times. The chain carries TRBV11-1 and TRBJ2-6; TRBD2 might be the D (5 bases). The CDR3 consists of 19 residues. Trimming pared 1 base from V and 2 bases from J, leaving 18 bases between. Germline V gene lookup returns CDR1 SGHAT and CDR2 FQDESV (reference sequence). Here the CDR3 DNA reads TGTGCCAGCAGCTTAGTGGATCGGGGATGGATGGCTGGGGCCAACGTCCTGACTTTC. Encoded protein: CASSLVDRGWMAGANVLTF.

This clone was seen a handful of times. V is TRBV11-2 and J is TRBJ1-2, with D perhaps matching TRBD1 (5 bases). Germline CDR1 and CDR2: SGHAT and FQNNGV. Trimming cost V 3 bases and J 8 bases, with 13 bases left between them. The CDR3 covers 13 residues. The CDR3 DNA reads TGTGCCAGCAGCTTTTCGCAGGGACGAGGCTACACCTTC. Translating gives CASSFSQGRGYTF.

The CDR3 protein is CASSSGQGTNEQFF. The CDR3 DNA follows: TGCGCCAGCAGCTCGGGACAGGGGACGAATGAGCAGTTCTTC. The rearrangement joins TRBV5-1 to TRBJ2-1; 10 nucleotides line up with TRBD1. CDR1 and CDR2 from the germline V gene are SGHRS and YFSETQ. CDR3 length equals 14 residues. V lost 3 bases to trimming and J lost 7 bases; unmatched junction nucleotides: 4.

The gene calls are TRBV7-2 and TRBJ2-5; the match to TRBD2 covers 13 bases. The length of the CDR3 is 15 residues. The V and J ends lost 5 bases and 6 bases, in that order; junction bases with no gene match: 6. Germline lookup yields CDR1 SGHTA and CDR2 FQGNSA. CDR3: CASSPTSGGTKTQYF. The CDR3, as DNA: TGTGCCAGCAGCCCGACTAGCGGGGGGACAAAGACCCAGTACTTC.

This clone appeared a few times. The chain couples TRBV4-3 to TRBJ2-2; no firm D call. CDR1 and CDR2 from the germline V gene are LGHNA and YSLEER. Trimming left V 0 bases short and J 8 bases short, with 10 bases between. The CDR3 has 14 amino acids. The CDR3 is CASSQEPPGGELFF. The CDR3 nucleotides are TGCGCCAGCAGCCAAGAGCCTCCCGGGGGGGAGCTGTTTTTT.

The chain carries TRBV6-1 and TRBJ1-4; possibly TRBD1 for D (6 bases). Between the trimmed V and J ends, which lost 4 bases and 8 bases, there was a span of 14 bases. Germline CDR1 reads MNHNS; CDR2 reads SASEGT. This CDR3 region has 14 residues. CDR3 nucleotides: TGTGCCAGCAGTGTCCGGGACAAGATCGAAAAACTGTTTTTT. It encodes CASSVRDKIEKLFF.

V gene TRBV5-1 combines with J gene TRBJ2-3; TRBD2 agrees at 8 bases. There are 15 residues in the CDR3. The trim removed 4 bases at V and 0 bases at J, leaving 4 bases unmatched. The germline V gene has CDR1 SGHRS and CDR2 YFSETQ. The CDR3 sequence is CASSLGRVSTDTQYF. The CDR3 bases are TGCGCCAGCAGCCTCGGGAGGGTTAGCACAGATACGCAGTATTTT.